A selection of T cell receptor beta chains follows, all from one sample in a study of CD8 T cells in Susac syndrome. TCRdb ran MiXCR on the immunoSEQ multiplex PCR reads and lists one entry per CDR3 protein. The sample carries roughly 75,000 distinct CDR3 sequences, 93% recorded once. Sample: CD4+ T cells from PBMCs. These TCRs come from a human donor with Susac syndrome. Each CDR3 is given with its conserved first and last residue.

j_call | v_call | cdr3_length | cdr3_aa
TRBJ2-7 | TRBV7-2 | 15 | CASSRQGMNSYEQYF
TRBJ1-3 | TRBV6-5 | 14 | CASTSISSGNTIYF
TRBJ1-5 | TRBV18 | 15 | CASSLSGGFNQPQHF
TRBJ1-6 | TRBV5-6 | 16 | CASSLRRRIDGSPLHF
TRBJ1-1 | TRBV20-1 | 12 | CSAKRSSTEAFF
TRBJ2-5 | TRBV29-1 | 11 | CSVDGPETQYF
TRBJ2-5 | TRBV5-6 | 15 | CASSGTNRYQETQYF
TRBJ2-5 | TRBV3-1 | 12 | CASKTWRETQYF
TRBJ2-7 | TRBV9 | 14 | CASSPGGRAYEQYF
TRBJ2-7 | TRBV3-1 | 15 | CASSYSRGHGYEQYF
TRBJ2-6 | TRBV4-1 | 17 | CASSQDGQLSGANVLTF
TRBJ1-1 | TRBV5-1 | 11 | CASSLEGFAFF
TRBJ1-1 | TRBV7-3 | 14 | CASSSTALNTEAFF
TRBJ2-1 | TRBV29-1 | 15 | CSVPRPDRGYNEQFF
TRBJ2-3 | TRBV7-8 | 16 | CASSLVVPSGTDTQYF
TRBJ2-5 | TRBV20-1 | 14 | CSARDRLVPETQYF
TRBJ2-2 | TRBV4-1 | 16 | CASSLRENANTGELFF
TRBJ2-7 | TRBV4-2 | 14 | CASSQDSGGERQYF
TRBJ2-7 | TRBV6-2/TRBV6-3 | 11 | CASNNGREQYF
TRBJ2-7 | TRBV7-2 | 14 | CASSEGQGFYEQYF
TRBJ1-2 | TRBV19 | 13 | CASSETVAIGYTF
TRBJ2-1 | TRBV19 | 16 | CASSIWASFYYNEQFF
TRBJ1-2 | TRBV2 | 13 | CASSGEAGYSYTF
TRBJ1-6 | TRBV20-1 | 14 | CSASRDTNNSPLHF
TRBJ2-1 | TRBV28 | 15 | CASSSKGLYYNEQFF
TRBJ2-7 | TRBV24-1 | 15 | CATSDSDRVAYEQYF
TRBJ1-5 | TRBV28 | 15 | CASSFRRGQNQPQHF